The present TCR beta chain was sequenced within a study of blood T cell repertoires in COVID-19. Study as a whole: Donors in the United States, Italy and Spain gave samples during acute or convalescent COVID-19.

V gave up 5 bases and J gave up 14 bases, with 18 bases separating them. The CDR3 has 13 amino acids. From germline, CDR1 is KGHDR and CDR2 SFDVKD. Authors' data handling: Quantification of nucleated cells was approximated via reference gene primer amplification. The assay was immunoSEQ multiplex PCR, and TCRdb's table has in-frame clones only and misses some. The DNA was the basis for D and trimming; V, J and clone size are from that table. The sample includes roughly 200,000 clones, roughly 76% of them seen just once. One Seattle source followed patients from active infection through their disease course.

V is TRBV24-1 and J is TRBJ2-1, with a possible D match to TRBD2 (6 bases). The clonotype comes from a woman in her thirties or forties with COVID-19, enrolled during active disease. The sample consisted of peripheral blood. The CDR3 here is CATSGLAHYGEFF. CDR3 sequence (DNA): TGTGCCACCAGTGGGCTAGCGCACTACGGGGAGTTCTTC.